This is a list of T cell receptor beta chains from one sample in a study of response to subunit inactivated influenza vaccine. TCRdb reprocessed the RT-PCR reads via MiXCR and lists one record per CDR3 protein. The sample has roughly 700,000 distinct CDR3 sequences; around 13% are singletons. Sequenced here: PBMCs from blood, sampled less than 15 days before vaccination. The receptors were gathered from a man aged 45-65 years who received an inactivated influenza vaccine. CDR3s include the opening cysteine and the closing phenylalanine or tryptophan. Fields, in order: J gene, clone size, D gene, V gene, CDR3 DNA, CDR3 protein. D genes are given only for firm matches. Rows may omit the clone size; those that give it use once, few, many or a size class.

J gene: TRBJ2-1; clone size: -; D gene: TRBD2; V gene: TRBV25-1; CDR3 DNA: TGTGCCAGCAGTCTAGCGGGCCAGAACAATGAGCAGTTCTTC; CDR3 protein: CASSLAGQNNEQFF
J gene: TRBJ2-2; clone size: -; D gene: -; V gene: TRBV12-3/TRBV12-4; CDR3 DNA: TGTGCCACCACTACTCCGGAGAACACCGGGGAGCTGTTTTTT; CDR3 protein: CATTTPENTGELFF
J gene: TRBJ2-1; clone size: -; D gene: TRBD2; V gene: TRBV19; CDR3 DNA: TGTGCCAGTAGTGGGATTAGCGGGATCTATGAGCAGTTCTTC; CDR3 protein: CASSGISGIYEQFF
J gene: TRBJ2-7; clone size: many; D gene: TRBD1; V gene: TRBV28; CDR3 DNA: TGTGCCAGCAGTCCAGACAGGGTTACCTACGAGCAGTACTTC; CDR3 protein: CASSPDRVTYEQYF
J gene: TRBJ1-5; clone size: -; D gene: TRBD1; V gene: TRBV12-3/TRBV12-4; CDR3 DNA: TGTGCCAGCAGTGAGGACAGGGAGGACCAGCCCCAGCATTTT; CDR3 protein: CASSEDREDQPQHF
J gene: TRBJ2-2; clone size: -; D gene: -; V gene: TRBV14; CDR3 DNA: TGTGCCAGCAGTCTGACAGGCTCATTCACCGGGGAGCTGTTTTTT; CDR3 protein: CASSLTGSFTGELFF
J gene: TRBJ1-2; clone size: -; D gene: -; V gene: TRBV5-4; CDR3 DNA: TGTGCCAGCAGCTTGGACGCCCTATCCTATTATGGCTACACCTTC; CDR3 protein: CASSLDALSYYGYTF
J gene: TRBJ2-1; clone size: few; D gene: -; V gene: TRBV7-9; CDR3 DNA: TGTGCCAGCAGCCCCCCACAAAGCCAGTTCTTC; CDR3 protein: CASSPPQSQFF
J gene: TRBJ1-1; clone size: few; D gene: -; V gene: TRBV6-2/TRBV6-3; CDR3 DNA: TGTGCCAGCAGTTACGGATTAAGTACTGAAGCTTTCTTT; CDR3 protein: CASSYGLSTEAFF
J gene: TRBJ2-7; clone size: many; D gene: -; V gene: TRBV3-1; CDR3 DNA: TGTGCCAGCAGCCAACGTTTCCAGGGCCCGTACGAGCAGTACTTC; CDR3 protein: CASSQRFQGPYEQYF
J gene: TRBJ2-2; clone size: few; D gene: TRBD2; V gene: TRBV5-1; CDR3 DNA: TGCGCCAGCAGCCCCGGACTAGCGGGGGGTATAGTCGCCGGGGAGCTGTTTTTT; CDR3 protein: CASSPGLAGGIVAGELFF
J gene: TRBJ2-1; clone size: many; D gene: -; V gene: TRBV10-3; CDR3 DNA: TGTGCCATCAGTGAGTCTGGCAATGAGCAGTTCTTC; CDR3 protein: CAISESGNEQFF
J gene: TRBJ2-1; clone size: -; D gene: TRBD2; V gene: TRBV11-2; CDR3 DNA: TGTGCCAGCCGGAGTAGCGGGGGGGTAAGTGAGCAGTTCTTC; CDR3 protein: CASRSSGGVSEQFF
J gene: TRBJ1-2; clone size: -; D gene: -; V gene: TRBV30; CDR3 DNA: TGTGCCTGGAGTGTCGGGCCCTATGGCTACACCTTC; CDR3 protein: CAWSVGPYGYTF
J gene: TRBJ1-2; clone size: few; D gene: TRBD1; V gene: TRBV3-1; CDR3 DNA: TGTGCCAGCACCCCGGGACAGGGTTATGGTGGCTACACCTTC; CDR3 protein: CASTPGQGYGGYTF
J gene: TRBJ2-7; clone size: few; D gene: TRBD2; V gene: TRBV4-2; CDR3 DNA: TGTGCCAGCAGCCAAGAAGCGAGCGGGAGAGGAGAGCAGTACTTC; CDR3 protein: CASSQEASGRGEQYF
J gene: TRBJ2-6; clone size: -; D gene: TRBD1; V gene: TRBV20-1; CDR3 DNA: TGCAGTGCTTCACGGGACAGAGGCTCTGGGGCCAACGTCCTGACTTTC; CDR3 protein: CSASRDRGSGANVLTF
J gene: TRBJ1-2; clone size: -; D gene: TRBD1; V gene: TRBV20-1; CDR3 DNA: TGCAGCGGACAGGGGGCGGACTATGGCTACACCTTC; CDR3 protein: CSGQGADYGYTF
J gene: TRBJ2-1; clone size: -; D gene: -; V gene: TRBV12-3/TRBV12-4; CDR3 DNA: TGTGCCAGCAGTATCGGGAACCCTTACAATGAGCAGTTCTTC; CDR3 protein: CASSIGNPYNEQFF
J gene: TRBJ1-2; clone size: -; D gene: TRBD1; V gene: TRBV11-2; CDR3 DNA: TGTGCCAGCAGCCCTTTACGGGACAGGCCAGATGGCTACACCTTC; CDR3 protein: CASSPLRDRPDGYTF
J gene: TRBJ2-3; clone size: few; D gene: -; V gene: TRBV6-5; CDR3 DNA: TGTGCCAGCAGTTATTCCGGGGGGCCTGACGATACGCAGTATTTT; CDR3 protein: CASSYSGGPDDTQYF
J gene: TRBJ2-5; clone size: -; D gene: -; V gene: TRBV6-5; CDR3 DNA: TGTGCCAGCAGTTACTCGTGGGGGTCGGGAGAGACCCAGTACTTC; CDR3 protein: CASSYSWGSGETQYF
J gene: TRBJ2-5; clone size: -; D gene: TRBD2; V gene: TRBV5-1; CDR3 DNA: TGCGCCAGCAGCTCGGGGACTACGCAAGAGACCCAGTACTTC; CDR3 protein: CASSSGTTQETQYF
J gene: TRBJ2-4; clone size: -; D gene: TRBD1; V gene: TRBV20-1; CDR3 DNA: TGCAGTGTAACAAGAGCAGGGGGTGCCTGGCTAGCCAAAAACATTCAGTACTTC; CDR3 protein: CSVTRAGGAWLAKNIQYF
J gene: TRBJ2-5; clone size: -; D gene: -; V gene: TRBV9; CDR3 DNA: TGTGCCAGCAGCCAGGGCATACTAACCTCAGAGACCCAGTACTTC; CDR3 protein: CASSQGILTSETQYF
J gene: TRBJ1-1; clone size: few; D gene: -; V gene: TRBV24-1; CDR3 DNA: TGTGCCACCCCCTCCAAGACCAGGGAGCAGGGGAACACTGAAGCTTTCTTT; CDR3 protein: CATPSKTREQGNTEAFF
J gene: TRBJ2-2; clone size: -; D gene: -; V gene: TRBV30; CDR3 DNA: TGTGCCTGGAGGGTTCCGAACACCGGGGAGCTGTTTTTT; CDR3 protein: CAWRVPNTGELFF
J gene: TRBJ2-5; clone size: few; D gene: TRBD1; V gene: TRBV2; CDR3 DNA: TGTGCCAGCACCCGGGACAGGGGATTGGAGACCCAGTACTTC; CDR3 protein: CASTRDRGLETQYF
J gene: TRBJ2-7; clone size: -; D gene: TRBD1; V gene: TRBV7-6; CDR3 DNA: TGTGCCAGCAGCCAAGAGACAGGGGGTGAGCAGTACTTC; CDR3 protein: CASSQETGGEQYF
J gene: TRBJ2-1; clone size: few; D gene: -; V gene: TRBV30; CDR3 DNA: TGTGCCTGGAGTTCGGCGGGATACAATGAGCAGTTCTTC; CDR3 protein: CAWSSAGYNEQFF
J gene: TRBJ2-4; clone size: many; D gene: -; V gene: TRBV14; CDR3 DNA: TGTGCCAGCAGCCAAGAGGTAGCGCGGACCAAAAACATTCAGTACTTC; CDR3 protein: CASSQEVARTKNIQYF
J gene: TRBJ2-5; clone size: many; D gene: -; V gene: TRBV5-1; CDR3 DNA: TGCGCCAGCAGCATGACTTCTAGGGAGACCCAGTACTTC; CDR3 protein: CASSMTSRETQYF
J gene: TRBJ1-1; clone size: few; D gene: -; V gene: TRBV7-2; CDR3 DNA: TGTGCCAGCAGCCCCCACCAGCAGGGCACTGAAGCTTTCTTT; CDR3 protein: CASSPHQQGTEAFF
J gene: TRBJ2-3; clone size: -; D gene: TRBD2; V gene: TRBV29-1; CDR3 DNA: TGCAGCGTTCTTGATGCGGGAGGGCCTTCAGATACGCAGTATTTT; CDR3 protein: CSVLDAGGPSDTQYF
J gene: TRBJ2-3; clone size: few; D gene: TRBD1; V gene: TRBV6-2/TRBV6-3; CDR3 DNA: TGTGCCAGCATCCGGGGTCGGGACAGGGCACTCCAGGAGGCAGATACGCAGTATTTT; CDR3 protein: CASIRGRDRALQEADTQYF
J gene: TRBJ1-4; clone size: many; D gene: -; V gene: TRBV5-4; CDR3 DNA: TGTGCCAGCAGCCTGCCCGCGGGTGGGGGAAAACTGTTTTTT; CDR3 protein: CASSLPAGGGKLFF
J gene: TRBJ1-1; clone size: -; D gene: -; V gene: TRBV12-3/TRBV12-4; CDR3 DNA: TGTGCCAGCAGTTTTTCCCGGCAAACTGAAGCTTTCTTT; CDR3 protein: CASSFSRQTEAFF
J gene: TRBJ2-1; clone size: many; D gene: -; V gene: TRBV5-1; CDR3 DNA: TGCGCCAGCAGCTTGCAAGTCTACAATGAGCAGTTCTTC; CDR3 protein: CASSLQVYNEQFF
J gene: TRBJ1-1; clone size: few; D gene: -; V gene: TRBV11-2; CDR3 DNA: TGTGCCAGCAGCTTACATCCTGGGAGTTGGAACACTGAAGCTTTCTTT; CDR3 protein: CASSLHPGSWNTEAFF
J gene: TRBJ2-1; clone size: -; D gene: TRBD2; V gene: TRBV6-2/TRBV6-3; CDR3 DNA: TGTGCCAGCACCTCTCAAGGACTAGCGGGTGGGGGTCCGTTCTTC; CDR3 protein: CASTSQGLAGGGPFF
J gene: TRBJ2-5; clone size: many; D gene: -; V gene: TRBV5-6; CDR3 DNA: TGTGCCAGCAGCTCCCGACAGTTACCGTTGGAGACCCAGTACTTC; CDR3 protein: CASSSRQLPLETQYF
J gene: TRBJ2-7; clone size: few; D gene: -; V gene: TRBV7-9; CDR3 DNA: TGTGCCAGCAGCTTTCCCAGGGCTTCGGGAACCTACGAGCAGTACTTC; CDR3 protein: CASSFPRASGTYEQYF
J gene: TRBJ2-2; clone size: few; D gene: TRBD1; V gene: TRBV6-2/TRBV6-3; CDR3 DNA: TGTGCCAGCAGCCGCCGGGACAGGGTAACCGGGGAGCTGTTTTTT; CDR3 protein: CASSRRDRVTGELFF
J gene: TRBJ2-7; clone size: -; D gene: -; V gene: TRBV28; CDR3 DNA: TGTACCAGCAGAGGGACCGGCAGCTCCTACGAGCAGTACTTC; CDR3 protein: CTSRGTGSSYEQYF
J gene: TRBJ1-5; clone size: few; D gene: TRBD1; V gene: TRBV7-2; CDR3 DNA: TGTGCCAGCAGCTTAGTCGGGACAGATAGCAATCAGCCCCAGCATTTT; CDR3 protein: CASSLVGTDSNQPQHF
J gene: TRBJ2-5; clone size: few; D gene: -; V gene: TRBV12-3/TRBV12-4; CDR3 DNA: TGTGCCAGCTTTGGGGACCCCTATGTTACCCAGTACTTC; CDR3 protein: CASFGDPYVTQYF
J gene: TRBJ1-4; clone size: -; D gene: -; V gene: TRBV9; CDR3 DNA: TGTGCCAGCAGCCCAAGGGGGACGTTTGAAAAACTGTTTTTT; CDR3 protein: CASSPRGTFEKLFF
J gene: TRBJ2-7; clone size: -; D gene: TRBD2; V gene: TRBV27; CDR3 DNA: TGTGCCAGCAGTTTAAGGATGGTAGGCCCCGGACTAGCGGTGCCCTACGAGCAGTACTTC; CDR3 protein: CASSLRMVGPGLAVPYEQYF
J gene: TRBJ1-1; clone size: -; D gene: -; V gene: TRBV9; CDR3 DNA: TGTGCCAGCAGCGTAGTCCCGGAGTTTCCGAACACTGAAGCTTTCTTT; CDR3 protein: CASSVVPEFPNTEAFF
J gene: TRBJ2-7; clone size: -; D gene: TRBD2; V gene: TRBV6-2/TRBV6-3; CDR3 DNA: TGTGCCAGCAACCAAGCGGGGGGGCCCCGCTACGAGCAGTACTTC; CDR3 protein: CASNQAGGPRYEQYF
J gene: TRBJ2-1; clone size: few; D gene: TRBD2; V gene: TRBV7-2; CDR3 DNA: TGTGCCAGCAGGACTAGCGGAGCCTACAATGAGCAGTTCTTC; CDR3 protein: CASRTSGAYNEQFF
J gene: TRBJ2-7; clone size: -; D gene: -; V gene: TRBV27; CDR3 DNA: TGTGCCAGCAGTCCTATCATAGGGGACCCATCCTACGAGCAGTACTTC; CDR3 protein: CASSPIIGDPSYEQYF
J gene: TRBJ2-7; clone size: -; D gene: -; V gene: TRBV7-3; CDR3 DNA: TGTGCCAGCAGCCCAAGGACAGCTTACCCCTACGAGCAGTACTTC; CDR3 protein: CASSPRTAYPYEQYF